This T cell receptor beta chain was obtained from a study of cytomegalovirus exposure and HLA in healthy donors. With 60 Vbeta and 13 Jbeta primers, the PCR was carried out. Only in-frame clones appear in the TCRdb table, and some are missing; sequencing was by immunoSEQ multiplex PCR. This sample has around 200,000 clones; roughly 80% occur once, and the top ten carry 6.3%. The study's findings and limits: Follow-up analysis later connected one missense variant in DCLRE1C with trimming of TCR beta V- and J-genes.

This CDR3 region has 16 residues. Germline V gene lookup returns CDR1 SGHRS and CDR2 YFSETQ. V dropped 0 bases and J dropped 2 bases, with 15 bases sitting between them. Points on this clone: No antigen is known for it.

Sequencing was carried out using PBMCs. The V gene is TRBV5-1, the J gene TRBJ2-7; unclear D gene. The TCR comes from a man aged 35 to 55 in good health and CMV-seropositive. CDR3 region: CASSLAGRQVAYEQYF. The CDR3 region has the DNA TGCGCCAGCAGCTTGGCCGGCCGCCAGGTTGCCTACGAGCAGTACTTC.